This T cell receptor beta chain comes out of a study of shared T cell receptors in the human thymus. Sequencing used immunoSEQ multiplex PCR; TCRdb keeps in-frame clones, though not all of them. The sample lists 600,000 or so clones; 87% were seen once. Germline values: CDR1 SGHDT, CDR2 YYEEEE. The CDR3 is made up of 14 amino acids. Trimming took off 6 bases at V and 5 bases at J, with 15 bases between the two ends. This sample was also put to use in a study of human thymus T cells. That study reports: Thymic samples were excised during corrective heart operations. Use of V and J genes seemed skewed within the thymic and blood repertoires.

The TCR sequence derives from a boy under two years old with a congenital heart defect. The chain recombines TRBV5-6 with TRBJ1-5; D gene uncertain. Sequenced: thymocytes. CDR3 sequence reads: CASTLRRTDQPQHF. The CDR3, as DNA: TGTGCCAGCACCCTTCGGAGGACCGATCAGCCCCAGCATTTT.